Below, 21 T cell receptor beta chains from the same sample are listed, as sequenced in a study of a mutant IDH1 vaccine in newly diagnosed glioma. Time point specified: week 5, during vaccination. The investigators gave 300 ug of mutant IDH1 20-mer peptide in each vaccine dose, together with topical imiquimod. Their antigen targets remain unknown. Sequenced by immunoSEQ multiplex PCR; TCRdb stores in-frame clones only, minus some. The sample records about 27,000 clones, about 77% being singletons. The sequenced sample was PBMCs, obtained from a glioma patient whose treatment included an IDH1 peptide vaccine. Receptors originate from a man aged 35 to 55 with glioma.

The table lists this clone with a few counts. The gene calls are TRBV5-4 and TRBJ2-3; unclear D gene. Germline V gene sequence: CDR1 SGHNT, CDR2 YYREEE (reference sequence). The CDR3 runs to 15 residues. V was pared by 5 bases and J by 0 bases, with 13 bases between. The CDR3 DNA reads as TGTGCCAGCAGTCCTCCGGGCCCTAGCACAGATACGCAGTATTTT. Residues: CASSPPGPSTDTQYF.

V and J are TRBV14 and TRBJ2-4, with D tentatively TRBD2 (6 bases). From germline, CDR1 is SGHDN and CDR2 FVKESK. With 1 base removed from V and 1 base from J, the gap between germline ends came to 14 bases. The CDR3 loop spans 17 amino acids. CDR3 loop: CASSQGNRDFAKNIQYF. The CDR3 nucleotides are TGTGCCAGCAGCCAAGGTAACCGGGACTTTGCCAAAAACATTCAGTACTTC.

The DNA of the CDR3 is TGTGCCAGCAGTTACGAGGCGGAAGGTACTGAAGCTTTCTTT. Its translation: CASSYEAEGTEAFF. The genes are TRBV6-5 and TRBJ1-1; D not resolved. The CDR3 loop spans 14 amino acids. CDR1 is MNHEY and CDR2 is SVGAGI in the germline V gene. V lost 2 bases and J lost 5, with 12 bases in between.

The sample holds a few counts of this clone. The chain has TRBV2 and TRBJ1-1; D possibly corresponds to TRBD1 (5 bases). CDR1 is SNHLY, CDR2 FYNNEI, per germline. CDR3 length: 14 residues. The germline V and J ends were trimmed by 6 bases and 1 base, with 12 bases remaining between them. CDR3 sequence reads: CASRGLYQNTEAFF. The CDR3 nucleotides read TGTGCCAGCAGGGGGCTATATCAGAACACTGAAGCTTTCTTT. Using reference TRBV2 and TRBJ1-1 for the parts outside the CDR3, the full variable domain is EPEVTQTPSHQVTQMGQEVILRCVPISNHLYFYWYRQILGQKVEFLVSFYNNEISEKSEIFDDQFSVERPDGSNFTLKIRSTKLEDSAMYFCASRGLYQNTEAFFGQGTRLTVV.

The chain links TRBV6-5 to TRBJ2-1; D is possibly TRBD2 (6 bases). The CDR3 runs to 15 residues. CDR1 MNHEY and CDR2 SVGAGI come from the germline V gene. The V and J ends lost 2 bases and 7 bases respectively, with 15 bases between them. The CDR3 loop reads CASSYGGISGNEQFF. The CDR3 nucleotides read TGTGCCAGCAGTTACGGCGGGATTTCGGGAAATGAGCAGTTCTTC.

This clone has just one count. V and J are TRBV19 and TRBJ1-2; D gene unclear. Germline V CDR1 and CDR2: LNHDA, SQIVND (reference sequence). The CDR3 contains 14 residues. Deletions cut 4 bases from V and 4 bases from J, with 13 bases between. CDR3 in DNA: TGTGCCAGTAGTAGCGCCGTTGCAACCTATGGCTACACCTTC. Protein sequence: CASSSAVATYGYTF. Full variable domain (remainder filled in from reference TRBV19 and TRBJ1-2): DGGITQSPKYLFRKEGQNVTLSCEQNLNHDAMYWYRQDPGQGLRLIYYSQIVNDFQKGDIAEGYSVSREKKESFPLTVTSAQKNPTAFYLCASSSAVATYGYTFGSGTRLTVV.

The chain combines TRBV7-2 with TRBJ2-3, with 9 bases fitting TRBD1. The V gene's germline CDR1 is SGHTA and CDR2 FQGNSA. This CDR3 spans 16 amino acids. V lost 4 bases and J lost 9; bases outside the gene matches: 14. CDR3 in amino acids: CASSSNDGTGWDTQYF. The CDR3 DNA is TGTGCCAGCAGCTCCAACGACGGGACAGGGTGGGACACGCAGTATTTT.

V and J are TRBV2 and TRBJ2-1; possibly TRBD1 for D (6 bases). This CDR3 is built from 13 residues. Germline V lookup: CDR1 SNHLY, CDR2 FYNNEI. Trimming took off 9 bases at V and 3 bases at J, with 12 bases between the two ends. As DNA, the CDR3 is TGTGCCAGATCAGGGGTTCTCTACAATGAGCAGTTCTTC. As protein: CARSGVLYNEQFF.

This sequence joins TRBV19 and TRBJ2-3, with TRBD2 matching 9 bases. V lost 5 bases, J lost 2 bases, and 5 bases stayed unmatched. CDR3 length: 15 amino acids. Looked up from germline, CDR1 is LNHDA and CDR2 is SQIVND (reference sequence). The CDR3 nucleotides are TGTGCCAGTAGTTCCCCTAGCGGGAACACAGATACGCAGTATTTT. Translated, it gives CASSSPSGNTDTQYF.

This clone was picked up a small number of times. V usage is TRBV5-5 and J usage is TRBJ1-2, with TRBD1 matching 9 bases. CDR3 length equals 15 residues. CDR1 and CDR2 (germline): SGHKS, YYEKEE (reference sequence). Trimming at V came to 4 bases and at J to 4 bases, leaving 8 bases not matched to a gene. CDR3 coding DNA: TGTGCCAGCAGCCAAGACAGGGGGGAGGTCTATGGCTACACCTTC. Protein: CASSQDRGEVYGYTF.

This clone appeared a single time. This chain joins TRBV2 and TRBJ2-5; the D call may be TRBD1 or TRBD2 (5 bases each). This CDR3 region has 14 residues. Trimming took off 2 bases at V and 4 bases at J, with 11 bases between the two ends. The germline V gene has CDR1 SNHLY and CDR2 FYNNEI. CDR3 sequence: CASSERDLIETQYF. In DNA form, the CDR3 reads TGTGCCAGCAGTGAAAGGGACCTCATAGAGACCCAGTACTTC.

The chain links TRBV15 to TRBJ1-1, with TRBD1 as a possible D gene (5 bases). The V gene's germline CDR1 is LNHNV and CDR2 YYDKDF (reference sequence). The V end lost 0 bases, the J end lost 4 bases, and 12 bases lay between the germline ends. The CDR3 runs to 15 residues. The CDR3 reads CATSRDTGGGTEAFF. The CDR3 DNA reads TGTGCCACCAGCAGAGATACGGGGGGGGGCACTGAAGCTTTCTTT.

Written as DNA, the CDR3 is TGTGCCAGTAGTCGGGACAGGGGGACCGGGGAGCTGTTTTTT. Translation gives CASSRDRGTGELFF. The rearrangement uses TRBV19 and TRBJ2-2; 11 positions match TRBD1. The ends lost 5 bases at V and 5 bases at J; junction bases unmatched: 1. This CDR3 has 14 residues. The V gene's germline CDR1 is LNHDA and CDR2 SQIVND (reference sequence).

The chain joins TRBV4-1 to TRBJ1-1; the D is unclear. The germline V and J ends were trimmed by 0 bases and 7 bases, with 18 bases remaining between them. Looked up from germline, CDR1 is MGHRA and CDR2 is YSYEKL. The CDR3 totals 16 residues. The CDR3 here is CASSQDHAIHVGEAFF. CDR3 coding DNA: TGCGCCAGCAGCCAAGATCACGCGATACATGTCGGTGAAGCTTTCTTT.

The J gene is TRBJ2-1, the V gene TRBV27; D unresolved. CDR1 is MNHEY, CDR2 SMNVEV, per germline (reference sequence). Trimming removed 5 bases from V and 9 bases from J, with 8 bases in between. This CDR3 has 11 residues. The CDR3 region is CASSIATEQFF. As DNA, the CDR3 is TGTGCCAGCAGTATCGCGACTGAGCAGTTCTTC.

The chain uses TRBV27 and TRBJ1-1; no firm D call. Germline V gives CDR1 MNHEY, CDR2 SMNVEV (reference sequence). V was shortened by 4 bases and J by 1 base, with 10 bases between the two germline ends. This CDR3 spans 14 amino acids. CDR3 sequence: CASSSDFPNTEAFF. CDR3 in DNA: TGTGCCAGCAGTTCAGACTTCCCGAACACTGAAGCTTTCTTT.

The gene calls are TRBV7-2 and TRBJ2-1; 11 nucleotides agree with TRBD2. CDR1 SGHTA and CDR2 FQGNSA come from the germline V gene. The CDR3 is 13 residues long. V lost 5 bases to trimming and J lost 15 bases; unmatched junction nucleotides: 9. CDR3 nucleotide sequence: TGTGCCAGCAGCACCTCTAGCGGGAGGAGCCCGTTCTTC. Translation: CASSTSSGRSPFF.

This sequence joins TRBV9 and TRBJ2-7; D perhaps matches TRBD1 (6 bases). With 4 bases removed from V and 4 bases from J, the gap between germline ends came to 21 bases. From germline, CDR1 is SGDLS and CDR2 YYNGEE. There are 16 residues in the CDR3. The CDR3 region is CASSPFGGGQAYEQYF. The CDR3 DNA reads TGTGCCAGCAGCCCCTTTGGGGGCGGCCAGGCTTACGAGCAGTACTTC. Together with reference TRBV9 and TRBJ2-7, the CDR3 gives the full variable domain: DSGVTQTPKHLITATGQRVTLRCSPRSGDLSVYWYQQSLDQGLQFLIQYYNGEERAKGNILERFSAQQFPDLHSELNLSSLELGDSALYFCASSPFGGGQAYEQYFGPGTRLTVT.

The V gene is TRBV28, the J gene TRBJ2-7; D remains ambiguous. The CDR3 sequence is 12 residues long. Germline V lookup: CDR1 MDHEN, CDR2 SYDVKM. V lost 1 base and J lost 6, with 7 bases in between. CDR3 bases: TGTGCCAGCAGTTTATCTGTTATCGAGCAGTACTTC. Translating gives CASSLSVIEQYF.

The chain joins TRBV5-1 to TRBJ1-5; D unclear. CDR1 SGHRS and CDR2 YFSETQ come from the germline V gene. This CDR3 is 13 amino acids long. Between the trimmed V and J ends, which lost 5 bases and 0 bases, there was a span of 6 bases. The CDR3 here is CASRKDSNQPQHF. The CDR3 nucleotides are TGCGCCAGCAGAAAGGATAGCAATCAGCCCCAGCATTTT.

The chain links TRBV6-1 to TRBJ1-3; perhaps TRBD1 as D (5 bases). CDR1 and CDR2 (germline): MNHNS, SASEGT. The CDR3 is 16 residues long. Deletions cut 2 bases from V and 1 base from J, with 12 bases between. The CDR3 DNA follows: TGTGCCAGCAGTGAATGGAGGGGCCTATCTGGAAACACCATATATTTT. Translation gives CASSEWRGLSGNTIYF.